This is a list of T cell receptor beta chains from one sample in a study of T cells in Graves' hyperthyroidism and ophthalmopathy. TCRdb ran MiXCR on the multiplex PCR reads and lists one entry per CDR3 protein. The table lists a few hundred thousand distinct CDR3 sequences, 15% to 17% of them singletons. The sequenced sample consisted of blood. Receptors were obtained from a woman aged 25 to 39 with Graves' hyperthyroidism. The CDR3 runs from the conserved cysteine through the conserved F or W. D genes are given only for firm matches. Some rows have no size entry. The others give once, few or many, or a class for an expanded clone.

TGTGCCAGCAGTGGGACGGAAAATTCACCCCTCCACTTT	CASSGTENSPLHF	TRBV2	TRBJ1-6	many	NA
TGCAGTGCCCGCCAGGACAGGGGTTATGAGCAGTTCTTC	CSARQDRGYEQFF	TRBV20-1	TRBJ2-1	NA	TRBD1
TGTGCCAGCAGTTTGAGGCGGAACACTGAAGCTTCCTTT	CASSLRRNTEASF	TRBV12-3/TRBV12-4	TRBJ1-1	NA	NA
TGTGCCTGGAGAACTCCTACAGGGGGCCTGGATGGCTACACCTTC	CAWRTPTGGLDGYTF	TRBV30	TRBJ1-2	few	TRBD1
TGTGCCAGCACCAAAGGGGCTAGAATCGTCTTTGGGGCCAACGTCCTGACTTTC	CASTKGARIVFGANVLTF	TRBV7-8	TRBJ2-6	few	NA
TGTGCCAGCAGCTTACCCCCAGGGCGGGAGACCACAGATACGCAGTATTTT	CASSLPPGRETTDTQYF	TRBV13	TRBJ2-3	many	TRBD2
TGTGCCAGCAGTACCAGGGGTCCTGCTGAAGCTTTCTTT	CASSTRGPAEAFF	TRBV27	TRBJ1-1	many	NA
TGCAGTGCTGGCCCGTCGCTTTATGAGCAGTTCTTC	CSAGPSLYEQFF	TRBV20-1	TRBJ2-1	NA	NA
TGTGCCTGGTTTTATGGGGGGACGCGGGGCACTGAAGCTTTCTTT	CAWFYGGTRGTEAFF	TRBV30	TRBJ1-1	many	NA
TGCAGTGCTAGAGATACTGCAGGCGCAGCGGGAGCGACAGATACGCAGTATTTT	CSARDTAGAAGATDTQYF	TRBV20-1	TRBJ2-3	many	TRBD2